This TCR beta chain came from a study of cytomegalovirus exposure and HLA in healthy donors. Overall study results and limits: The study put 150 to 200 TCR beta chains on its list as cytomegalovirus-associated. When the data were analyzed later, several of the most significant clusters appeared to be linked to common viral pathogens.

This CDR3 is built from 16 residues. With 60 Vbeta and 13 Jbeta primers, the PCR was carried out. TCRdb's table, derived via immunoSEQ multiplex PCR, lists solely in-frame clones and lacks some. The data hold roughly 140,000 clones, with roughly 82% observed a single time. Details on this clone: Its antigen is undetermined.

The origin of this receptor is a woman between 45 and 65 years old in good health and CMV-seropositive. This rearrangement joins TRBV21-1 to TRBJ2-4; the table names TRBD1, a call not compared with the DNA. TRBV21-1 is designated a pseudogene. Input material: PBMCs. CDR3 protein: CASSTRQGTPTNIQYF. CDR3 nucleotides: TGTGCCAGCAGCACCCGACAGGGAACCCCAACAAACATTCAGTACTTC.